The 14 T cell receptor beta chains in this list originate from one sample, sequenced in a study of response to subunit inactivated influenza vaccine. TCRdb processed the RT-PCR reads anew with MiXCR; each CDR3 protein has one entry. Found here are 500,000 to 600,000 distinct CDR3 sequences, 14% of them singletons; the top ten hold more than 9.5%. The specimen comprised PBMCs from blood, sampled roughly 12 days after vaccination. These receptors were obtained from a man aged 50-60 years who received an inactivated influenza vaccine.

V usage is TRBV20-1 and J usage is TRBJ2-1, with TRBD2 identical over 10 bases. Unmatched junction bases numbered 10, after V lost 5 bases and J lost 9 bases. The CDR3 contains 14 residues. Germline CDR1 DFQATT, CDR2 SNEGSKA (reference sequence). The CDR3 is CSAASGGARGEQFF. The CDR3 DNA reads as TGCAGTGCTGCCAGCGGGGGGGCCCGCGGTGAGCAGTTCTTC.

This clonotype was seen a handful of times. This sequence joins TRBV28 and TRBJ2-6; D may be TRBD1 (5 bases). This CDR3 has 15 residues. Between the trimmed V and J ends, which lost 2 bases and 1 base, there was a span of 6 bases. Germline V lookup: CDR1 MDHEN, CDR2 SYDVKM. The chain's CDR3 is CASSLPGSGANVLTF. The DNA of the CDR3 is TGTGCCAGCAGTTTACCAGGGTCTGGGGCCAACGTCCTGACTTTC.

The V gene is TRBV29-1, the J gene TRBJ2-1; TRBD2 is a possible D gene (5 bases). From germline, CDR1 is SQVTM and CDR2 ANQGSEA. Trimming cost V 3 bases and J 7 bases, with 10 bases left between them. The CDR3 loop spans 12 amino acids. In DNA form, the CDR3 reads TGCAGCGTTGATCGGGGTAGGAATGAGCAGTTCTTC. Amino acids: CSVDRGRNEQFF.

The chain recombines TRBV2 with TRBJ2-1; D call uncertain. Trimming shortened V by 8 bases and J by 4 bases, and 15 bases separated the two germline ends. The CDR3 consists of 14 residues. The germline V gene has CDR1 SNHLY and CDR2 FYNNEI. The CDR3: CASSRTELYNEQFF. The CDR3 nucleotides read TGTGCCAGCTCGAGGACCGAACTATACAATGAGCAGTTCTTC.

This chain links TRBV5-1 with TRBJ1-2; D is perhaps TRBD1 (5 bases). CDR3 length: 15 amino acids. Germline CDR1 SGHRS, CDR2 YFSETQ. Trimming removed 5 bases from V and 0 bases from J, with 14 bases in between. Here the CDR3 DNA reads TGCGCCAGCAGTCCGGTGGGGCAGGCTAACTATGGCTACACCTTC. Amino acids: CASSPVGQANYGYTF. The full variable domain, with the rest looked up from reference TRBV5-1 and TRBJ1-2, is KAGVTQTPRYLIKTRGQQVTLSCSPISGHRSVSWYQQTPGQGLQFLFEYFSETQRNKGNFPGRFSGRQFSNSRSEMNVSTLELGDSALYLCASSPVGQANYGYTFGSGTRLTVV.

This chain uses TRBV12-5 with TRBJ2-1, with D perhaps TRBD2 (7 bases). This CDR3 spans 15 amino acids. With 6 bases removed from V and 0 bases from J, the gap between germline ends came to 12 bases. CDR1 and CDR2 from the germline V gene are LGHNT and FRNRAP. The CDR3 reads CASGEGGPSYNEQFF. The CDR3 DNA reads TGTGCTAGTGGGGAGGGGGGGCCCTCCTACAATGAGCAGTTCTTC. Variable domain in full (rest from reference TRBV12-5 and TRBJ2-1): DARVTQTPRHKVTEMGQEVTMRCQPILGHNTVFWYRQTMMQGLELLAYFRNRAPLDDSGMPKDRFSAEMPDATLATLKIQPSEPRDSAVYFCASGEGGPSYNEQFFGPGTRLTVL.

The chain carries TRBV29-1 and TRBJ2-5; possible D gene TRBD2, 5 bases. The germline V and J ends were trimmed by 3 bases and 2 bases, with 7 bases remaining between them. Germline V lookup: CDR1 SQVTM, CDR2 ANQGSEA. This CDR3 region has 12 residues. CDR3 sequence (DNA): TGCAGCGTTGACGGGGATCAAGAGACCCAGTACTTC. Amino acids: CSVDGDQETQYF.

This clonotype was observed a handful of times. The chain joins TRBV7-9 to TRBJ1-2; D may be TRBD1 (6 bases). Germline CDR1 is SEHNR and CDR2 is FQNEAQ (reference sequence). Between the trimmed V and J ends, which lost 4 bases and 6 bases, there was a span of 12 bases. This CDR3 spans 13 amino acids. The CDR3 loop is CASSSYNRDGYTF. In DNA, the CDR3 is TGTGCCAGCAGCTCATACAACAGGGATGGCTACACCTTC.

This clonotype showed up many times. The gene calls are TRBV4-2 and TRBJ2-1, with 8 positions matching TRBD2. CDR1 and CDR2 (germline): LGHNA, YNFKEQ. J lost 4 bases, V lost 5 bases, and 4 bases had no gene match. This CDR3 is 14 amino acids long. The CDR3 bases are TGTGCCAGCAGCTCGACTAGCGCTTACAATGAGCAGTTCTTC. Amino acid sequence: CASSSTSAYNEQFF.

The table lists this clonotype with a few counts. This chain uses TRBV4-2 with TRBJ2-3, with TRBD2 identical over 14 bases. Germline V gives CDR1 LGHNA, CDR2 YNFKEQ. Trimming took 2 bases from V and 7 from J; bases not matched to a gene: 5. The CDR3 has 16 residues. The CDR3 loop reads CASSQPWTSGRNTQYF. The CDR3 DNA reads as TGTGCCAGCAGCCAACCTTGGACTAGCGGGAGGAATACGCAGTATTTT.

The chain has TRBV19 and TRBJ2-3; D gene unclear. This CDR3 is 12 amino acids long. V lost 7 bases and J lost 5, with 10 bases in between. Germline CDR1 and CDR2: LNHDA and SQIVND (reference sequence). The CDR3 nucleotides read TGTGCCAGTACCTTCAGTAGAGATACGCAGTATTTT. Protein product: CASTFSRDTQYF.

This clonotype was recorded a few times. CDR3 DNA: TGTGCCAGCAGCCAGAAGGTCTGGTTTCAAGAGACCCAGTACTTC. Amino acids: CASSQKVWFQETQYF. V gene TRBV5-6 combines with J gene TRBJ2-5; unclear D gene. V was shortened by 4 bases and J by 2 bases, with 15 bases between the two germline ends. There are 15 residues in the CDR3. Germline V gene data show CDR1 as SGHDT and CDR2 as YYEEEE.

In its sample, this clonotype was seen a few times. V gene TRBV7-9 combines with J gene TRBJ2-5; D is perhaps TRBD2 (7 bases). Germline CDR1 is SEHNR and CDR2 is FQNEAQ (reference sequence). CDR3 size: 15 residues. The V and J ends lost 5 bases and 6 bases respectively, with 19 bases between them. CDR3 region: CASSPGLGGGQTQYF. The CDR3 coding sequence is TGTGCCAGCAGCCCCGGACTAGGGGGAGGTCAGACCCAGTACTTC.

The sample holds a few counts of this clonotype. The chain combines TRBV9 with TRBJ2-3; D may be TRBD1 (6 bases). Trimming shortened V by 3 bases and J by 5 bases, and 28 bases separated the two germline ends. Germline V gene lookup returns CDR1 SGDLS and CDR2 YYNGEE. The CDR3 is 19 residues long. The CDR3 loop reads CASSESHVGQGWNRDTQYF. CDR3 in DNA: TGTGCCAGCAGCGAATCCCACGTGGGGCAGGGGTGGAATAGAGATACGCAGTATTTT.